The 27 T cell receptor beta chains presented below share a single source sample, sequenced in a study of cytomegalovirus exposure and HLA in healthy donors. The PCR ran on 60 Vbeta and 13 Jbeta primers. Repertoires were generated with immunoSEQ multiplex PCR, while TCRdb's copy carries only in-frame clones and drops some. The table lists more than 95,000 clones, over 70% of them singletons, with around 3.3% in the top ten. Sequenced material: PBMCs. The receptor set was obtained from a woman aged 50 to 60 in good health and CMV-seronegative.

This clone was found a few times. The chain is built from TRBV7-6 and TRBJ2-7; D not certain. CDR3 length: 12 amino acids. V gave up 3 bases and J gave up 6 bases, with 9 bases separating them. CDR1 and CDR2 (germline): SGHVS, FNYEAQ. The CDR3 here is CASSLSLSEQYF. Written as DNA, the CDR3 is TGTGCCAGCAGCTTGTCGTTGTCCGAGCAGTACTTC.

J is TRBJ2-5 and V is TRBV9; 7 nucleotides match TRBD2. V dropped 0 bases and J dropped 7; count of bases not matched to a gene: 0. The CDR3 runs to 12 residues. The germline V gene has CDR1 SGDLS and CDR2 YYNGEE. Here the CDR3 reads CASSVGEGTQYF. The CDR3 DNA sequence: TGTGCCAGCAGCGTAGGGGAGGGGACCCAGTACTTC.

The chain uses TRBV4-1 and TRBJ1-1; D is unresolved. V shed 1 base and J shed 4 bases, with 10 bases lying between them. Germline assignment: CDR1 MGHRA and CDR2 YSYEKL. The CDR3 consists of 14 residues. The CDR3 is CASSQAPWPTEAFF. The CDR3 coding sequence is TGCGCCAGCAGCCAAGCCCCATGGCCCACTGAAGCTTTCTTT.

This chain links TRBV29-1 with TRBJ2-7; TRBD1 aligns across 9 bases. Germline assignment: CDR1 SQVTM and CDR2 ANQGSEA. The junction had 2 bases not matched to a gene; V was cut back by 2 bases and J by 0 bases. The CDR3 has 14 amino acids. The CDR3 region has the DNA TGCAGCGTTGAATTGGGACAGGGCTCCTACGAGCAGTACTTC. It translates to CSVELGQGSYEQYF.

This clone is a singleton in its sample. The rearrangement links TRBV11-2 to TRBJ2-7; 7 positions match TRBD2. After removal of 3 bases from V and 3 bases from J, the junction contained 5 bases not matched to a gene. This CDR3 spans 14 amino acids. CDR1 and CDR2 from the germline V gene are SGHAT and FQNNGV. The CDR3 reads CASSFGGGGYEQYF. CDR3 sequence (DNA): TGTGCCAGCAGCTTCGGTGGGGGGGGCTACGAGCAGTACTTC.

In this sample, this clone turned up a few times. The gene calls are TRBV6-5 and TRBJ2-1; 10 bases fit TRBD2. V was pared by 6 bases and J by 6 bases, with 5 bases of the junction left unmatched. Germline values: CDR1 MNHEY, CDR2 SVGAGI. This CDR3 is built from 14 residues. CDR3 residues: CASSQLAGVNEQFF. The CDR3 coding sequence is TGTGCCAGCAGCCAGCTAGCGGGAGTCAATGAGCAGTTCTTC.

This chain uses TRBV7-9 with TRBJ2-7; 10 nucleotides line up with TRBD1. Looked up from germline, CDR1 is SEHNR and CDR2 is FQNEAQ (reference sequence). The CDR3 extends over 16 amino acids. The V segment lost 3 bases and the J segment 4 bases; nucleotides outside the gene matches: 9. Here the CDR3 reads CASSFSPGTGAYEQYF. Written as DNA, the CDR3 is TGTGCCAGCAGCTTTTCGCCCGGGACAGGGGCTTACGAGCAGTACTTC.

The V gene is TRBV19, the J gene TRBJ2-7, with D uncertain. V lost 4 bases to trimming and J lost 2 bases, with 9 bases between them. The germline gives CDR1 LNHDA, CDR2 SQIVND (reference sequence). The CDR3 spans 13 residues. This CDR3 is CASSSAAAYEQYF. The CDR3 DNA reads TGTGCCAGTAGTAGTGCGGCAGCCTACGAGCAGTACTTC.

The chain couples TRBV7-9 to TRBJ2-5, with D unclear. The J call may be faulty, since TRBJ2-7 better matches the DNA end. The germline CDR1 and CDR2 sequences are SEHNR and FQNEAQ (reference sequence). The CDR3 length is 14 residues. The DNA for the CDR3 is TGTGCCAGCAGCCCGTCTCCCGCCCCCTACGAGCAGTACTTC. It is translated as CASSPSPAPYEQYF.

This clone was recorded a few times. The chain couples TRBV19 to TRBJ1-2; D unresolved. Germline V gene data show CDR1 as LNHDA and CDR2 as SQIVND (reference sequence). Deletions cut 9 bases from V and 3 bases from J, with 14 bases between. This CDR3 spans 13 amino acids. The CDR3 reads CASSGSGDYGYTF. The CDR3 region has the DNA TGTGCCAGCTCCGGGTCGGGAGACTATGGCTACACCTTC. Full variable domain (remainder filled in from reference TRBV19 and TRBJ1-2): DGGITQSPKYLFRKEGQNVTLSCEQNLNHDAMYWYRQDPGQGLRLIYYSQIVNDFQKGDIAEGYSVSREKKESFPLTVTSAQKNPTAFYLCASSGSGDYGYTFGSGTRLTVV.

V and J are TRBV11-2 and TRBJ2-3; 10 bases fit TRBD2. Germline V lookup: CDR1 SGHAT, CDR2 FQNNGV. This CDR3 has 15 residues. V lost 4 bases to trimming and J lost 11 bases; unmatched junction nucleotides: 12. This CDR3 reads CASSWGTSDSRGQYF. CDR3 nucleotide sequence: TGTGCCAGCAGCTGGGGGACTAGCGATTCTCGCGGGCAGTATTTT.

The CDR3 protein is CASSLATGVQETQYF. In nucleotides, the CDR3 is TGCGCCAGCAGCTTGGCTACGGGAGTCCAAGAGACCCAGTACTTC. The chain is built from TRBV5-1 and TRBJ2-5, with TRBD2 as a possible D gene (6 bases). Per the germline V gene, CDR1 is SGHRS and CDR2 is YFSETQ. V lost 0 bases to trimming and J lost 1 base, with 10 bases between them. The CDR3 is 15 residues long.

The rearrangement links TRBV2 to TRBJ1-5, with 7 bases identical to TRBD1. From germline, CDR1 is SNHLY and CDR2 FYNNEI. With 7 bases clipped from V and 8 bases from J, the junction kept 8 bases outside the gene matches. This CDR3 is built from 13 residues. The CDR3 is CASNRQGSEPQHF. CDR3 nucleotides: TGTGCCAGCAACCGACAGGGTTCAGAGCCCCAGCATTTT.

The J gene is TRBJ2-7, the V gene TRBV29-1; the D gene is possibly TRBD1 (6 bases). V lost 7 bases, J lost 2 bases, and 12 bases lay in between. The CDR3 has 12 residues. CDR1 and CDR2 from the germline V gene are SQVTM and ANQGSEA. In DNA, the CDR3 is TGCAGCGCCGGACAGCCTCCCTACGAGCAGTACTTC. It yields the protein CSAGQPPYEQYF.

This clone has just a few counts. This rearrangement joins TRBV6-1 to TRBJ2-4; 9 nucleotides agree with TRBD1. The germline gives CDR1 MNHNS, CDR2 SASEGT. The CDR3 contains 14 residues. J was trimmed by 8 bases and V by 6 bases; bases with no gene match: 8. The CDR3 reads CASRPGTGMDIQYF. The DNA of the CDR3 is TGTGCCAGCAGACCTGGGACAGGGATGGACATTCAGTACTTC.

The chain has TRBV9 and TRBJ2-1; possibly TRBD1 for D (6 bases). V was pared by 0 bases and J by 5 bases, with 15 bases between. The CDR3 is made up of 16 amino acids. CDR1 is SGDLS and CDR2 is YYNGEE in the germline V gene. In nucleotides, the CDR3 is TGTGCCAGCAGCGTAGCTATGGGACACCCGGACAATGAGCAGTTCTTC. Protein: CASSVAMGHPDNEQFF.

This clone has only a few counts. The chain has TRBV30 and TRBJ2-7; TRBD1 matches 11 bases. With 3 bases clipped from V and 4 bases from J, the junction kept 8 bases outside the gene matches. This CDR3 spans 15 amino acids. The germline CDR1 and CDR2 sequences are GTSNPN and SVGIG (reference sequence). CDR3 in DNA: TGTGCCTGGAGGGACAGGGGGCCGACAAAGTACGAGCAGTACTTC. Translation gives CAWRDRGPTKYEQYF. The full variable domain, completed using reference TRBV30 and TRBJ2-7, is SQTIHQWPATLVQPVGSPLSLECTVEGTSNPNLYWYRQAAGRGLQLLFYSVGIGQISSEVPQNLSASRPQDRQFILSSKKLLLSDSGFYLCAWRDRGPTKYEQYFGPGTRLTVT.

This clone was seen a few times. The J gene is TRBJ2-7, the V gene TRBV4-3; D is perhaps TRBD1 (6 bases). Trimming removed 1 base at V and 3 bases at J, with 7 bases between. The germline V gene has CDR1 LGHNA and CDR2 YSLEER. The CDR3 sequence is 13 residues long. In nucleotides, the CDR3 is TGCGCCAGCAGCCAAGGACAGGACTACGAGCAGTACTTC. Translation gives CASSQGQDYEQYF.

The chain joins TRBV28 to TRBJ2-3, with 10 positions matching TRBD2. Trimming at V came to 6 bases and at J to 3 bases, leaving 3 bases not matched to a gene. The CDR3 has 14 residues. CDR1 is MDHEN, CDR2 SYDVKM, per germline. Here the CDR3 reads CASRGLALTDTQYF. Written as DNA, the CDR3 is TGTGCCAGCAGGGGACTAGCGTTGACAGATACGCAGTATTTT.

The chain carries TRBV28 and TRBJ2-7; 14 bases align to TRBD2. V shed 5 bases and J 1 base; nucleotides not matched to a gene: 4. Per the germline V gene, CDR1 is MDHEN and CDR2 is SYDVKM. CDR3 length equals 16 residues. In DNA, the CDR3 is TGTGCCAGCAGTCTCGGACTAGCGGGGGGATCCTACGAGCAGTACTTC. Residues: CASSLGLAGGSYEQYF.

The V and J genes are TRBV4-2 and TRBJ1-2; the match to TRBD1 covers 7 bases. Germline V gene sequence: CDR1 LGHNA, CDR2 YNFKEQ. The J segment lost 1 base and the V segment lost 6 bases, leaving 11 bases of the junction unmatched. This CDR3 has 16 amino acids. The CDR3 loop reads CASRASDRADNYGYTF. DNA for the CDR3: TGTGCCAGCAGGGCCTCCGACAGGGCCGATAACTATGGCTACACCTTC.

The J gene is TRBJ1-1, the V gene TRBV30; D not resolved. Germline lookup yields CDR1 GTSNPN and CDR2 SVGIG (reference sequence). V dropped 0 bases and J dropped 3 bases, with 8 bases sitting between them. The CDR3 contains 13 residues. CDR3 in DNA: TGTGCCTGGAGTGTCAACCAGTACACTGAAGCTTTCTTT. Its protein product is CAWSVNQYTEAFF.

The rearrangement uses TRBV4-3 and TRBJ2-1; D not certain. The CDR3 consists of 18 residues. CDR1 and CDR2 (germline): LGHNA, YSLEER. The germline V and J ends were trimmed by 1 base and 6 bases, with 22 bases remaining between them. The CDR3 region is CASSQGSLLSYGSNEQFF. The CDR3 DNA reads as TGCGCCAGCAGCCAAGGTTCCCTCCTTAGCTACGGGTCCAATGAGCAGTTCTTC.

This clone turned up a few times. CDR3 region: CASSRDYGAYEQYF. CDR3 nucleotides: TGTGCCAGCAGCAGGGACTATGGGGCATACGAGCAGTACTTC. J is TRBJ2-7 and V is TRBV11-3; 7 bases map to TRBD2. Losses at the gene ends were 5 bases for V and 4 bases for J; bases not matched to a gene: 8. The CDR3 spans 14 residues. Germline V lookup: CDR1 SGHNT, CDR2 YENEEA.

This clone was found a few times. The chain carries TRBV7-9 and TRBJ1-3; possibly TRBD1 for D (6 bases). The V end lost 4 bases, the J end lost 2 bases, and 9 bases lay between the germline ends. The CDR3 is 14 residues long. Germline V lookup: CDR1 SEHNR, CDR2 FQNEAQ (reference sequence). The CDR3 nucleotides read TGTGCCAGCAGCTCAGGGGCGACTGGAAACACCATATATTTT. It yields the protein CASSSGATGNTIYF.

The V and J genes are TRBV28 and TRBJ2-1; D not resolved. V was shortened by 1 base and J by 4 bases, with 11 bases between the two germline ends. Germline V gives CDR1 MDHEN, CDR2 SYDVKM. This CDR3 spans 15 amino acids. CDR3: CASSLSQSIYNEQFF. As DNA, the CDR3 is TGTGCCAGCAGTTTATCGCAGTCGATATACAATGAGCAGTTCTTC.

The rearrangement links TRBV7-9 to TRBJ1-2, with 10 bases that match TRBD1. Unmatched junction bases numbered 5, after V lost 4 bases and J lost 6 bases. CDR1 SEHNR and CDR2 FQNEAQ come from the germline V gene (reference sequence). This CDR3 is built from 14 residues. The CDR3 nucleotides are TGTGCCAGCAGCTCGGACAGGGGGATAGATGGCTACACCTTC. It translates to CASSSDRGIDGYTF.